This TCR beta chain was identified during a study of vaccination and CD4 T cells after COVID-19. Study information: The convalescents, six males and four females, included two who were Hispanic. Investigators took post-vaccine samples a median about 65 days after dose two, within a range of 14 to 241.

This sample's time point: late sampling 161 to 241 days after vaccination in a few convalescent patients. TCRdb fed the PCR reads into MiXCR, producing one record per CDR3 protein. The table lists some 28,000 distinct CDR3 sequences, approximately 49% of them singletons. In the case of this clonotype: Its antigen is not identified. The junction shows a germline mismatch at one end, possibly a read error.

The V gene's germline CDR1 is MNHEY and CDR2 SVGEGT. The CDR3 has 16 amino acids. Overall study findings and caveats: Convalescent patients had 304 of 307 vaccine-specific clones showing spike mono-reactivity.

This sample comprised CD4+ T cells from blood, obtained about 7 months after SARS-CoV-2 vaccination. The chain links TRBV6-2 or TRBV6-3 to TRBJ2-5; 7 bases map to TRBD2. The sequence came from a human donor who had recovered from COVID-19. DNA for the CDR3: TGTACCAGCAGTTACTTGCGGGAGAGGTACCAAGAGACCCAGTACTTC. Translation gives CTSSYLRERYQETQYF.